The text below deals with one T cell receptor beta chain. This specimen belongs to a study of blood T cell repertoires in COVID-19. At the level of the study: COVID-19 samples, acute and convalescent, were from the United States, Italy and Spain. The analysed material was cDNA or gDNA that came from T cells, B-cell-depleted T cells, or PBMCs.

The V end was cut by 8 bases, the J end by 5 bases, with 10 bases between. CDR3 length: 12 residues. CDR1 LGHDT and CDR2 YNNKEL come from the germline V gene (reference sequence). Under the authors' procedure: Amplification of reference gene primers provided the estimated nucleated cell counts. Produced via immunoSEQ multiplex PCR; TCRdb's table is partial and in-frame only. V and J calls plus clone size are reproduced from that table; the DNA served to infer D and trimming. Here the sample spans some 370,000 clones, 87% being singletons. Enrolled during active infection, Seattle patients were then followed longitudinally.

The rearrangement joins TRBV3-1 (or the pseudogene TRBV3-2) to TRBJ2-1; D uncertain. This receptor was identified in a young woman with COVID-19, enrolled during active disease. The sequenced material came from peripheral blood. Here the CDR3 reads CASVGSDNEQFF. CDR3 in DNA: TGTGCCAGCGTGGGCTCGGACAATGAGCAGTTCTTC.